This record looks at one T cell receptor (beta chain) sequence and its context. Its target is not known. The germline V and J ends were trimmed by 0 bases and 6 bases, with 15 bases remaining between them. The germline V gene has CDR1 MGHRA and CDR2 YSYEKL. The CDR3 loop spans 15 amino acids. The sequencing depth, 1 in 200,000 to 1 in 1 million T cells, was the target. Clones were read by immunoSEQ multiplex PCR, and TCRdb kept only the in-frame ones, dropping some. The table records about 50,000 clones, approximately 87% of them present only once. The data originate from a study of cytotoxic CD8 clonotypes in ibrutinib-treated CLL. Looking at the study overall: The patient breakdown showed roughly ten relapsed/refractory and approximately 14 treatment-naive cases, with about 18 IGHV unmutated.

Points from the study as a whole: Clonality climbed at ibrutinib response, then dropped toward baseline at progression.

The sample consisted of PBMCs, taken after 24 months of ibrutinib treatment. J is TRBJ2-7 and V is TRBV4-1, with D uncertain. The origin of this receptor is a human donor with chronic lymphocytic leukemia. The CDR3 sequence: CASSQDRLRAGEQYF. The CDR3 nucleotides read TGCGCCAGCAGCCAAGATAGGTTACGAGCCGGCGAGCAGTACTTC.